Listed here is a single TCR beta chain. The germline V gene has CDR1 KGHSH and CDR2 LQKENI. CDR3 length: 14 residues. V lost 5 bases, J lost 4 bases, and 4 bases stayed unmatched. These data come from a study of blood T cell repertoires in COVID-19. TCRdb's table, derived via immunoSEQ multiplex PCR, lists solely in-frame clones and lacks some. The table records approximately 300,000 clones, roughly 86% of them present only once. The receptor was isolated from a woman aged 45-65 years with acute or convalescent COVID-19. V usage is TRBV18 and J usage is TRBJ1-3; 8 bases are a match to TRBD1. What was sequenced was peripheral blood. The CDR3 DNA follows: TGTGCCAGCTCATCAGGGGGCTCCGGAAACACCATATATTTT. Translated: CASSSGGSGNTIYF.